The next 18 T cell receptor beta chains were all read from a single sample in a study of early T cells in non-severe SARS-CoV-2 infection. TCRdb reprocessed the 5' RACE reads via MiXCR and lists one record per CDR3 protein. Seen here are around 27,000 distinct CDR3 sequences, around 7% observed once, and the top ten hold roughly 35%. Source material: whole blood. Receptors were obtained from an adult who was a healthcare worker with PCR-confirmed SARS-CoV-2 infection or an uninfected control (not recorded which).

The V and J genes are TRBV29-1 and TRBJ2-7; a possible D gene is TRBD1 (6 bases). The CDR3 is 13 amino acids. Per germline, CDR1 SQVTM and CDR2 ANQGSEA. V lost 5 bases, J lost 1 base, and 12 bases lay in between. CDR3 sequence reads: CSVQQGGSYEQYF. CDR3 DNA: TGCAGCGTTCAACAGGGTGGGTCCTACGAGCAGTACTTC.

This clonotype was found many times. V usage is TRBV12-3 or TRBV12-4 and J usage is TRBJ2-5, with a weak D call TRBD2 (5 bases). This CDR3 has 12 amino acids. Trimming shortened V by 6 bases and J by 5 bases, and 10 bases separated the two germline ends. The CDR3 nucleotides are TGTGCCAGCAGCCGGTGGAGGGAGACCCAGTACTTC. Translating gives CASSRWRETQYF.

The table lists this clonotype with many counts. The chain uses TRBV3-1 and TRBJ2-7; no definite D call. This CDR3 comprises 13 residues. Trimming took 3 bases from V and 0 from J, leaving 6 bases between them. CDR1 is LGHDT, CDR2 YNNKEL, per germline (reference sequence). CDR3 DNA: TGTGCCAGCAGCCATCGCGCCTCCTACGAGCAGTACTTC. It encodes CASSHRASYEQYF.

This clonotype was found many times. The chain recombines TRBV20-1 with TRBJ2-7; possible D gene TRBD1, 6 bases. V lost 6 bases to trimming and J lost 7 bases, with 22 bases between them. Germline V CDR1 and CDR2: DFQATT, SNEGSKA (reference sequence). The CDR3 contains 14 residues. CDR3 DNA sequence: TGCAGTGCAGCCGGACATGGGGGCGTCTCGGAGCAGTACTTC. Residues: CSAAGHGGVSEQYF.

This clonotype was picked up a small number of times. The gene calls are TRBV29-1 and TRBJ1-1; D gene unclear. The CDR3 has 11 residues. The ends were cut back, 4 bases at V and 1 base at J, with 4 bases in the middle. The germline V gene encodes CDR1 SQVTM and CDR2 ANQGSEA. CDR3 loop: CSVVGNTEAFF. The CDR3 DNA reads TGCAGCGTTGTTGGGAACACTGAAGCTTTCTTT.

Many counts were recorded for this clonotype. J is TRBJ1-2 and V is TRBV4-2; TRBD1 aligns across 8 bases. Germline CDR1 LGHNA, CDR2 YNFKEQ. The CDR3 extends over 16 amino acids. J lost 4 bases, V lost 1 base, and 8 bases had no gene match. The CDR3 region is CASSQAGTGLFYGYTF. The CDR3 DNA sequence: TGTGCCAGCAGCCAAGCGGGGACAGGACTATTCTATGGCTACACCTTC.

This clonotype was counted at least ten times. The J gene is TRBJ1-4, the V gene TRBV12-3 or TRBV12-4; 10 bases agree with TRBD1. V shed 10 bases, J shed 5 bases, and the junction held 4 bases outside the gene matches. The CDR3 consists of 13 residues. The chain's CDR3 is CATRQGANEKLFF. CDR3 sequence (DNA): TGTGCCACCAGACAGGGGGCAAATGAAAAACTGTTTTTT.

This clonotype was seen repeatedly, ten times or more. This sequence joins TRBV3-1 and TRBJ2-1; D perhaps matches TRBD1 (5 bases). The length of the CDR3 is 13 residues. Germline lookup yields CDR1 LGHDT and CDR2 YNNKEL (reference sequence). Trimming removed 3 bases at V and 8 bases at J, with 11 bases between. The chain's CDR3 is CASSQSMTDEQFF. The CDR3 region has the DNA TGTGCCAGCAGCCAGAGTATGACAGATGAGCAGTTCTTC.

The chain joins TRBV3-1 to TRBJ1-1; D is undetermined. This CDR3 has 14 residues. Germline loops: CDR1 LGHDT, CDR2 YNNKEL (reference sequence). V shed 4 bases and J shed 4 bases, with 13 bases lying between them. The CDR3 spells CASSLSGGSTEAFF. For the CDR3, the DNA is TGTGCCAGCAGCCTATCGGGAGGGAGCACTGAAGCTTTCTTT.

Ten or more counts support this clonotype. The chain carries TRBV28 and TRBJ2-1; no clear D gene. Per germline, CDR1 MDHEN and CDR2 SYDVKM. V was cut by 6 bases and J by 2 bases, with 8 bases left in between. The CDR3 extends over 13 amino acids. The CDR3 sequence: CASRRAAYNEQFF. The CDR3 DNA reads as TGTGCCAGCAGAAGGGCAGCCTACAATGAGCAGTTCTTC.

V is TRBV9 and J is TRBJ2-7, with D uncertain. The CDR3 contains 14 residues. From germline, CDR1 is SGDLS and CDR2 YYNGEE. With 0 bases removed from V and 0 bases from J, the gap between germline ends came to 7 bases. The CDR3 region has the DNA TGTGCCAGCAGCGTAGGGCTAAGCTCCTACGAGCAGTACTTC. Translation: CASSVGLSSYEQYF.

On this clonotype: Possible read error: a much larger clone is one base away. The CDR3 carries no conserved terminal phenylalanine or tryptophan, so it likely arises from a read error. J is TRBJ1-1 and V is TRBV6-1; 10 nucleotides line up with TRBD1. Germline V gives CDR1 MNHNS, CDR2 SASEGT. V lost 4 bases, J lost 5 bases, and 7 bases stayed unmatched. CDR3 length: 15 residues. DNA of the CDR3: TGTGCCAGCAGTGGACAGGGGGCGGCTGAGACTGAAGCTTTCTGT. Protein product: CASSGQGAAETEAFC.

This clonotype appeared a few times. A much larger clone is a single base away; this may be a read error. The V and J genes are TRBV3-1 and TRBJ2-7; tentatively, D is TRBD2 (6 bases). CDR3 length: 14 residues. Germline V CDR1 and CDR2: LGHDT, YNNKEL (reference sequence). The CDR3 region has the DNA TGTGCCAGCAGCTCCGGGACCCCAGCGGGCGAGGAGTACTTC. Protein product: CASSSGTPAGEEYF.

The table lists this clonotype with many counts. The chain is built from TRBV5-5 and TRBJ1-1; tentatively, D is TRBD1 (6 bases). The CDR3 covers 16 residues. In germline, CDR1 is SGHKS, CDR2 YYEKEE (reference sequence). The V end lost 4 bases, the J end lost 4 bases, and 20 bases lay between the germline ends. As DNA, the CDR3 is TGTGCCAGCAGCCCCCCTAGGGCGGGGGCGGGCACTGAAGCTTTCTTT. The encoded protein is CASSPPRAGAGTEAFF.

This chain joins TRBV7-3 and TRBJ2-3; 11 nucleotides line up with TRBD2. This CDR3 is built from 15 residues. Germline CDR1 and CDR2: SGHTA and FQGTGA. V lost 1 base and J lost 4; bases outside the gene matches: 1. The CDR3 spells CASSLKLAGADTQYF. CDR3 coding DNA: TGTGCCAGCAGCTTAAAACTAGCGGGGGCAGATACGCAGTATTTT.

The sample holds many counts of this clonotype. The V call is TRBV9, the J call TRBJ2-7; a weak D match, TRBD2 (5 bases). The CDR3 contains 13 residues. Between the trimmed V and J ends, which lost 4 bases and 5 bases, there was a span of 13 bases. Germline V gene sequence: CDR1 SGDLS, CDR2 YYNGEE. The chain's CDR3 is CASSLRGQDEQYF. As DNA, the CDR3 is TGTGCCAGCAGCCTCCGAGGGCAGGACGAGCAGTACTTC.

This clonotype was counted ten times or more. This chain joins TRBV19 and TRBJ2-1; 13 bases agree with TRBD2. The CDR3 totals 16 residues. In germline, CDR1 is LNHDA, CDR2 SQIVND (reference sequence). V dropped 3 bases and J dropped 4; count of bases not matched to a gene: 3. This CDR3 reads CASSMGLAGWYNEQFF. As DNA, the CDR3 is TGTGCCAGTAGTATGGGACTAGCGGGATGGTACAATGAGCAGTTCTTC.

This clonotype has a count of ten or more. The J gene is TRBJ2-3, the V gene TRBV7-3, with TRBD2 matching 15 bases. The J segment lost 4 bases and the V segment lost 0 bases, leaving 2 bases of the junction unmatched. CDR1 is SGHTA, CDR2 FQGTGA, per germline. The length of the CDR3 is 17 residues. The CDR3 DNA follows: TGTGCCAGCAGCTTAACGGGACTAGCGGGGGGCGCAGATACGCAGTATTTT. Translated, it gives CASSLTGLAGGADTQYF.